This T cell receptor (beta chain) was observed in a study of OX40 agonist ivuxolimab in advanced cancers. Study as a whole: Patients' therapy was ivuxolimab, an antibody that acts as an agonist of OX40 (CD134). The study gave patients intravenous ivuxolimab at 0.01 to 10 mg/kg every 2 weeks. Of mixed ages from about 20 to 80 and averaging roughly 66 years, the group was more than 65% male. Study-wide results and caveats: Clonal expansion was seen in CD4+ and CD8+ blood T cells by week 6 at 0.1 to 3.0 mg/kg.

V was shortened by 6 bases and J by 4 bases, with 10 bases between the two germline ends. The CDR3 runs to 12 residues. The germline gives CDR1 SNHLY, CDR2 FYNNEI. As for this clone: No antigen is known for it.

Assay: immunoSEQ multiplex PCR; the TCRdb copy retains only in-frame clones and omits some. In the table there are 72,000 or so clones, around 90% of which are singletons. The sample here was CD4+ or CD8+ T cells sorted from blood, taken in a trial of the OX40 agonist ivuxolimab. The chain combines TRBV2 with TRBJ2-7; no definite D call. The clonotype was recovered from an adult with an advanced solid tumor such as melanoma, head and neck, liver or kidney cancer. CDR3 loop: CASRLEAYEQYF. CDR3 coding DNA: TGTGCCAGCAGGTTGGAAGCATACGAGCAGTACTTC.